Listed below are T cell receptor beta chains from one sample, sequenced in a study of long-term antiretroviral therapy in people with HIV. Assay used: immunoSEQ multiplex PCR; TCRdb lists only in-frame clones, some missing. The table lists about 24,000 clones, approximately 95% of them singletons, with 2% to 2.5% in the top ten. The sample was unsorted PBMCs, taken roughly 5.1 years after starting antiretroviral therapy. The receptors here all came from a woman aged 45-65 years with HIV. The CDR3 runs from the conserved cysteine through the conserved F or W.

TRBV7-9	14	TRBJ1-1	CASSPQGANTEAFF
TRBV5-1	14	TRBJ2-1	CASSLDSWYNEQFF
TRBV27	14	TRBJ1-1	CASSFEGLNTEAFF
TRBV5-1	14	TRBJ2-1	CASRLGGSYNEQFF
TRBV7-9	15	TRBJ2-7	CASSLVLAEGYEQYF
TRBV7-2	15	TRBJ2-3	CASSRPGLVADTQYF
TRBV5-6	12	TRBJ1-2	CASSLVGYGYTF
TRBV6-1	15	TRBJ2-7	CASSASSLKINEQYF
TRBV19	16	TRBJ2-7	CASSRTTGTYSYEQYF
TRBV28	15	TRBJ1-1	CASAPTSSRDTEAFF
TRBV23-1	18	TRBJ2-6	CACAGGRGVAPGANVLTF
TRBV7-2	14	TRBJ2-5	CASSLGVRRETQYF
TRBV29-1	12	TRBJ2-5	CSVARSGETQYF
TRBV7-9	16	TRBJ2-7	CASSQNGQGRSYEQYF
TRBV28	15	TRBJ2-3	CASTPEGLGLDTQYF
TRBV21-1	13	TRBJ2-7	CASSKESWEEQYF
TRBV4-2	15	TRBJ1-2	CASSQQTGGDSGYTF
TRBV25-1	14	TRBJ2-7	CASSDDRSSYEQYF
TRBV5-6	14	TRBJ2-5	CASSLAAEHETQYF
TRBV6-1	15	TRBJ2-7	CASRAWPTIASEQYF
TRBV27	13	TRBJ2-7	CASSLSRGSEQYF
TRBV19	16	TRBJ1-1	CASSISDRGMNTEAFF
TRBV5-4	15	TRBJ2-1	CASSLPTGPEGEQFF
TRBV10-3	11	TRBJ1-1	CATIIGTEAFF
TRBV11-2	13	TRBJ2-7	CASSPLLTYEQYF
TRBV10-3	13	TRBJ1-3	CAISDSSGNTIYF
TRBV4-2	16	TRBJ2-7	CASSQSSSGSSYEQYF
TRBV19	14	TRBJ1-1	CASRYRVAKAEAFF
TRBV9	15	TRBJ2-1	CASSEAGVSYNEQFF
TRBV10-3	18	TRBJ1-1	CAISSPTGGSLMNTEAFF
TRBV19	14	TRBJ2-1	CASSLSSGYNEQFF
TRBV5-4	16	TRBJ2-5	CASSLQQGGTGETQYF